The T cell receptor beta chain under discussion was sequenced for a study of control samples from healthy donors and cancer patients. This clone appeared a few times. Measured with immunoSEQ multiplex PCR; TCRdb has only the in-frame clones, and not every one. The sample carries some 140,000 clones, about 85% recorded once. The CDR3 totals 15 residues. The trim removed 3 bases at V and 3 bases at J, leaving 2 bases unmatched. Germline V gene data show CDR1 as KGHDR and CDR2 as SFDVKD. The genes are TRBV24-1 and TRBJ1-2, with TRBD1 matching over 11 bases. The specimen sequenced was blood. This TCR was recovered from a woman aged 25-40 years in good health. This CDR3 is CATSDRDRGDYGYTF. The CDR3 bases are TGTGCCACCAGTGATCGGGACAGGGGGGACTATGGCTACACCTTC.